These 20 T cell receptor beta chains came from one sample sequenced in a study of human T cells and chemical hapten exposure. The library labeled individual cDNA molecules by adding unique molecular identifiers to them. TCRdb re-derived calls from the reads in MiXCR, one entry per CDR3 protein. The profile shows 120,000 or so distinct CDR3 sequences, about 7.7% of them singletons. It was unfractionated whole blood from which total RNA was extracted. Sequencing input: whole blood. Source of these receptors: a human donor in good health. Some clones in this sample may be carry-over from other donors' samples.

There are many counts of this clonotype. The rearrangement joins TRBV29-1 to TRBJ2-1; possible D gene TRBD2, 5 bases. Germline V gene sequence: CDR1 SQVTM, CDR2 ANQGSEA. This CDR3 is 14 amino acids long. Trimming took off 2 bases at V and 3 bases at J, with 11 bases between the two ends. DNA of the CDR3: TGCAGCGTTGAAACTAGGCATTTCTACAATGAGCAGTTCTTC. Protein product: CSVETRHFYNEQFF.

This clonotype was recorded many times. J is TRBJ1-1 and V is TRBV12-3 or TRBV12-4; D is undetermined. The CDR3 is 13 amino acids. Deletions cut 6 bases from V and 4 bases from J, with 12 bases between. This CDR3 reads CASRPREFTEAFF. The CDR3 DNA reads as TGTGCCAGCAGGCCAAGGGAATTCACTGAAGCTTTCTTT.

The chain combines TRBV11-2 with TRBJ1-5; D gene unclear. The CDR3 is 15 amino acids. The germline V gene has CDR1 SGHAT and CDR2 FQNNGV. V was pared by 3 bases and J by 1 base, with 10 bases between. CDR3 bases: TGTGCCAGCAGCTTCAACGGTGAAAGCAATCAGCCCCAGCATTTT. Residues: CASSFNGESNQPQHF.

At least ten counts were recorded for this clonotype. The V gene is TRBV2, the J gene TRBJ1-6, with D maybe TRBD1 (6 bases). Trimming pared 6 bases from V and 8 bases from J, leaving 17 bases between. The length of the CDR3 is 15 residues. Germline CDR1 SNHLY, CDR2 FYNNEI. The chain's CDR3 is CASRRYRDVDSPLHF. The CDR3 region has the DNA TGTGCCAGCAGGAGATACAGGGACGTGGATTCACCCCTCCACTTT. The whole variable domain, filled in from reference TRBV2 and TRBJ1-6, reads EPEVTQTPSHQVTQMGQEVILRCVPISNHLYFYWYRQILGQKVEFLVSFYNNEISEKSEIFDDQFSVERPDGSNFTLKIRSTKLEDSAMYFCASRRYRDVDSPLHFGNGTRLTVT.

This CDR3 reads CASSATQEAYNEQFF. Written as DNA, the CDR3 is TGTGCCAGCAGCGCGACCCAGGAGGCTTACAATGAGCAGTTCTTC. This sequence joins TRBV21-1 and TRBJ2-1; TRBD2, the table's D call, was not compared with the DNA. TRBV21-1 is listed as a pseudogene. The CDR3 loop spans 15 amino acids.

This clonotype was seen more than once but under ten times. V gene TRBV12-3 or TRBV12-4 combines with J gene TRBJ2-5; 7 nucleotides agree with TRBD1. There are 17 residues in the CDR3. V was pared by 5 bases and J by 6 bases, with 18 bases of the junction left unmatched. This CDR3 is CASSPPGNRGFHQTQYF. CDR3 DNA sequence: TGTGCCAGCAGTCCCCCAGGGAACAGGGGATTTCATCAGACCCAGTACTTC.

In this sample, this clonotype turned up many times. The chain couples TRBV7-7 to TRBJ2-5; either TRBD1 or TRBD2 may supply D (5 bases each). Trimming took off 1 base at V and 4 bases at J, with 7 bases between the two ends. CDR3 length: 13 amino acids. Germline assignment: CDR1 SSHAT and CDR2 FNYEAQ (reference sequence). This CDR3 reads CASSLERGETQYF. The CDR3 DNA reads TGTGCCAGCAGCTTAGAGAGGGGAGAGACCCAGTACTTC.

This sequence joins TRBV11-2 and TRBJ2-1; TRBD2 matches at 8 bases. The germline gives CDR1 SGHAT, CDR2 FQNNGV. The CDR3 is made up of 14 amino acids. J lost 8 bases, V lost 7 bases, and 10 bases had no gene match. The CDR3 reads CASTPAGEVDEQFF. The CDR3 bases are TGTGCCAGCACCCCAGCGGGAGAGGTGGATGAGCAGTTCTTC.

A few counts support this clonotype. This chain joins TRBV6-2 or TRBV6-3 and TRBJ2-7; possibly TRBD1 for D (5 bases). From germline, CDR1 is MNHEY and CDR2 SVGEGT. The CDR3 runs to 15 residues. V was shortened by 5 bases and J by 7 bases, with 21 bases between the two germline ends. For the CDR3, the DNA is TGTGCCAGCAGTCCATTCTCCGACAGAACGTCGGAGCAGTACTTC. Translating it yields CASSPFSDRTSEQYF.

This clonotype was seen at least ten times. The chain carries TRBV12-5 and TRBJ1-6; 8 bases match TRBD1. Trimming at V came to 5 bases and at J to 6 bases, leaving 9 bases not matched to a gene. The CDR3 length is 16 residues. The germline gives CDR1 LGHNT, CDR2 FRNRAP. The CDR3 here is CASGATGTGFNSPLHF. For the CDR3, the DNA is TGTGCTAGTGGTGCCACCGGGACAGGCTTTAATTCACCCCTCCACTTT.

This clonotype was observed many times. The chain links TRBV12-3 or TRBV12-4 to TRBJ2-5, with D tentatively TRBD1 (5 bases). Trimming pared 2 bases from V and 0 bases from J, leaving 10 bases between. The CDR3 has 15 residues. In DNA, the CDR3 is TGTGCCAGCAGTTTAACGGGCAGGGACCAAGAGACCCAGTACTTC. Its translation is CASSLTGRDQETQYF.

This clonotype has at least ten counts. The rearrangement joins TRBV20-1 to TRBJ2-3; D call uncertain. The CDR3 loop spans 14 amino acids. CDR1 and CDR2 from the germline V gene are DFQATT and SNEGSKA (reference sequence). V lost 0 bases and J lost 4, with 11 bases in between. In DNA, the CDR3 is TGCAGTGCTAGAGATCTTTACAGCCCAGATACGCAGTATTTT. Translation gives CSARDLYSPDTQYF.

This clonotype was detected many times. This sequence joins TRBV12-3 or TRBV12-4 and TRBJ2-2; D is possibly TRBD2 (5 bases). CDR3 size: 13 residues. The V and J ends lost 7 bases and 5 bases respectively, with 11 bases between them. The CDR3: CASTSRGTGELFF. The CDR3 DNA reads TGTGCCAGCACATCCCGCGGGACCGGGGAGCTGTTTTTT.

This clonotype came up a few times. The CDR3 sequence is CASSQDLRGTLISSTDTQYF. DNA of the CDR3: TGCGCCAGCAGCCAAGATCTGCGGGGGACACTAATTTCTAGCACAGATACGCAGTATTTT. The J gene is TRBJ2-3, the V gene TRBV4-3, with D possibly matching TRBD2 (7 bases). CDR3 length equals 20 residues. CDR1 is LGHNA and CDR2 is YSLEER in the germline V gene. Trimming took 0 bases from V and 0 from J, leaving 22 bases between them.

The J gene is TRBJ2-1, the V gene TRBV12-3 or TRBV12-4, with D perhaps TRBD1 (5 bases). Trimming took 3 bases from V and 1 from J, leaving 10 bases between them. CDR3 size: 15 residues. CDR3 nucleotide sequence: TGTGCCAGCAGTTTTGGGGCGAGGTCCTACAATGAGCAGTTCTTC. This gives the protein CASSFGARSYNEQFF.

This clonotype occurred many times. The V and J genes are TRBV27 and TRBJ2-1; D possibly corresponds to TRBD1 (5 bases). Trimming pared 1 base from V and 4 bases from J, leaving 11 bases between. The CDR3 is made up of 15 amino acids. CDR1 MNHEY and CDR2 SMNVEV come from the germline V gene (reference sequence). CDR3 in amino acids: CASSLLGAVYNEQFF. In nucleotides, the CDR3 is TGTGCCAGCAGTTTATTAGGGGCAGTTTACAATGAGCAGTTCTTC.

This clonotype has more than one count but fewer than ten. CDR3 sequence (DNA): TGCGCCAGCAGCCAAGTGGCCAGGGTAGGGGAAAAACTGTTTTTT. Protein sequence: CASSQVARVGEKLFF. The chain couples TRBV4-1 to TRBJ1-4, with D possibly matching TRBD1 (5 bases). This CDR3 region has 15 residues. V lost 1 base, J lost 8 bases, and 14 bases lay in between. Germline V gene sequence: CDR1 MGHRA, CDR2 YSYEKL.

This clonotype has just a few counts. V is TRBV5-1 and J is TRBJ2-3, with 13 bases lining up with TRBD2. CDR3 length equals 17 residues. Germline V lookup: CDR1 SGHRS, CDR2 YFSETQ. Trimming at V came to 0 bases and at J to 6 bases, leaving 7 bases not matched to a gene. CDR3 amino acids: CASSLARLAGGSDTQYF. In nucleotides, the CDR3 is TGCGCCAGCAGCTTGGCCCGACTAGCGGGAGGATCGGATACGCAGTATTTT.

This chain uses TRBV29-1 with TRBJ1-2; tentatively, D is TRBD1 (5 bases). The CDR3 extends over 11 amino acids. Trimming removed 4 bases from V and 7 bases from J, with 10 bases in between. The germline V gene encodes CDR1 SQVTM and CDR2 ANQGSEA. The CDR3 sequence: CSVVTVGGYTF. The CDR3 coding sequence is TGCAGCGTTGTGACAGTAGGTGGCTACACCTTC.

This chain uses TRBV16 with TRBJ1-1; the D is unclear. Trimming removed 1 base from V and 1 base from J, with 16 bases in between. The CDR3 contains 17 residues. Germline assignment: CDR1 KGHSY and CDR2 FQNENV. The CDR3 loop is CASSQLLVLRTNTEAFF. In nucleotides, the CDR3 is TGTGCCAGCAGCCAATTATTGGTATTGAGGACGAACACTGAAGCTTTCTTT.